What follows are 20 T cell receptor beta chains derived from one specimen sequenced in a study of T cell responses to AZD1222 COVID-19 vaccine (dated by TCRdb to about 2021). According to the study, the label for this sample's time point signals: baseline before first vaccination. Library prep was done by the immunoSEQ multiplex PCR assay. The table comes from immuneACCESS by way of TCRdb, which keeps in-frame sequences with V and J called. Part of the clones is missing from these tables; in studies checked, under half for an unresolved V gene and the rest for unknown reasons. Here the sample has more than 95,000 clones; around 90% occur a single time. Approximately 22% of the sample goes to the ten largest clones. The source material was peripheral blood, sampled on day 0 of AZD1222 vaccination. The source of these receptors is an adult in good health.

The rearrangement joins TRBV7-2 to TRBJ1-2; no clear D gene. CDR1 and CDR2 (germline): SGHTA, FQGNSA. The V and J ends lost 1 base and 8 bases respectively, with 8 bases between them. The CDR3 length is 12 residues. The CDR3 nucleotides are TGTGCCAGCAGCTTAGGGCAAGGGGGCTACACCTTC. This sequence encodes CASSLGQGGYTF.

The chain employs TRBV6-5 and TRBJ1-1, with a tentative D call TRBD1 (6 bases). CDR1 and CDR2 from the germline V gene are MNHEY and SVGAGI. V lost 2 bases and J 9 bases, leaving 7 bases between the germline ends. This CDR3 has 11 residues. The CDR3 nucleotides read TGTGCCAGCAGTTACGACAGGAAAGCTTTCTTT. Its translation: CASSYDRKAFF.

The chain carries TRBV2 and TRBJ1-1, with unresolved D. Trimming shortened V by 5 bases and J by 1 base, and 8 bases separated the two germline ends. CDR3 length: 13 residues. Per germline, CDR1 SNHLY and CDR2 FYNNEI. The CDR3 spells CASSRSENTEAFF. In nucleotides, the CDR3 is TGTGCCAGCAGTCGGTCCGAGAACACTGAAGCTTTCTTT.

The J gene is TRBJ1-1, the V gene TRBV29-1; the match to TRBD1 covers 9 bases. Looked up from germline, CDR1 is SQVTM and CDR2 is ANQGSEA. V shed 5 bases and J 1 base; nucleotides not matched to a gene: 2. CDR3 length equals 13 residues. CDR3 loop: CSVLDRGNTEAFF. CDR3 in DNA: TGCAGCGTTTTGGACAGGGGGAACACTGAAGCTTTCTTT.

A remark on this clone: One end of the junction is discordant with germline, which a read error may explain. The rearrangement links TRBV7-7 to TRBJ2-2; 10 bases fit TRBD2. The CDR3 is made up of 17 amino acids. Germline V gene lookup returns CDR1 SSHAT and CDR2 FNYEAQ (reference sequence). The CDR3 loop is CASSLDSGRSGTGELFF. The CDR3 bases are TGTGCTAGCAGCTTAGATAGCGGGAGGAGTGGGACCGGGGAGCTGTTTTTT.

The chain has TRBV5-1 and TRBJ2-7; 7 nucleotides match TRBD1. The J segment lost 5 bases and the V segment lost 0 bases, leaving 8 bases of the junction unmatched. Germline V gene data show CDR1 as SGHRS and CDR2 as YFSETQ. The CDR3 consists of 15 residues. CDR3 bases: TGCGCCAGCAGCTTGGGGTCACAGGGGTCCAACGAGCAGTACTTC. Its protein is CASSLGSQGSNEQYF.

CDR3 bases: TGTGCCAGCAGCCCATCAGGGGAAGCTAACTATGGCTACACCTTC. It is translated as CASSPSGEANYGYTF. This chain connects TRBV3-1 (or the pseudogene TRBV3-2) to TRBJ1-2, with D possibly TRBD1 on 6 matching bases. Germline lookup yields CDR1 LGHDT and CDR2 YNNKEL (reference sequence). The CDR3 runs 15 residues. V was shortened by 4 bases and J by 0 bases, with 12 bases between the two germline ends.

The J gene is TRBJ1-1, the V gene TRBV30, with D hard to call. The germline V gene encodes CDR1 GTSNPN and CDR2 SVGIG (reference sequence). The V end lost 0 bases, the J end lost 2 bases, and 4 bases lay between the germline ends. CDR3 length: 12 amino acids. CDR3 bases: TGTGCCTGGAGTGTGGTCAACACTGAAGCTTTCTTT. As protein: CAWSVVNTEAFF.

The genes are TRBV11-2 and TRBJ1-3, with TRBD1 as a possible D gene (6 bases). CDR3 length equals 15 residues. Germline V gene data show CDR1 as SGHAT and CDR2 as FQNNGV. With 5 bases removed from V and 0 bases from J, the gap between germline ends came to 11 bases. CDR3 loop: CASSNGQNSGNTIYF. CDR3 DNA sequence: TGTGCCAGCAGCAACGGACAGAACTCTGGAAACACCATATATTTT.

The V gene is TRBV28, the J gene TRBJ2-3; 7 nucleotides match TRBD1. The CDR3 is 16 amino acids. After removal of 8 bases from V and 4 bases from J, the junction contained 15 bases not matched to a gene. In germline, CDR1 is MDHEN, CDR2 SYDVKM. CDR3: CASDTPGTAHSDTQYF. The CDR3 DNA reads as TGTGCCAGCGACACCCCCGGGACAGCACACTCAGATACGCAGTATTTT.

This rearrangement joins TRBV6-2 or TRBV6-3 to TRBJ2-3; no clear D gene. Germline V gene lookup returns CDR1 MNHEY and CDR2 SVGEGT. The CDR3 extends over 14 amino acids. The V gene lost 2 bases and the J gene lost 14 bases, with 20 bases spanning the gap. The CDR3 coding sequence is TGTGCCAGCAGTTACGCGTCATCGAACAGCTGGGGGTATTTT. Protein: CASSYASSNSWGYF.

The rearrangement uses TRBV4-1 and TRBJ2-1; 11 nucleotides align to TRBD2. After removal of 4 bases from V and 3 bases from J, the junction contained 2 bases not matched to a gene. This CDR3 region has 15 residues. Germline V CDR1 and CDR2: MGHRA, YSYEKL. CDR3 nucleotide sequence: TGCGCCAGCAGCCCGGGACTAGCGGTCTACAATGAGCAGTTCTTC. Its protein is CASSPGLAVYNEQFF.

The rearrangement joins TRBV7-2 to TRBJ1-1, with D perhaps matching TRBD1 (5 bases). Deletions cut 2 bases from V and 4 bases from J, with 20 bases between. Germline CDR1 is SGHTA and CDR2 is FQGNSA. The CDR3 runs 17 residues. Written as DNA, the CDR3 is TGTGCCAGCAGCTTACAGCCCCCACAACAGAGGGGCACTGAAGCTTTCTTT. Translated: CASSLQPPQQRGTEAFF.

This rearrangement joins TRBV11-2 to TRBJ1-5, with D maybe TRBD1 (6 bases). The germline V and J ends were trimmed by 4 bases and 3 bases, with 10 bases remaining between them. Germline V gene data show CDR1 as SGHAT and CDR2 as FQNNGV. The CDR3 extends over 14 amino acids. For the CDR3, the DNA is TGTGCCAGCAGCTCCGGACAGTTCAATCAGCCCCAGCATTTT. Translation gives CASSSGQFNQPQHF. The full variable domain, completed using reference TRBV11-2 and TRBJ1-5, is EAGVAQSPRYKIIEKRQSVAFWCNPISGHATLYWYQQILGQGPKLLIQFQNNGVVDDSQLPKDRFSAERLKGVDSTLKIQPAKLEDSAVYLCASSSGQFNQPQHFGDGTRLSIL.

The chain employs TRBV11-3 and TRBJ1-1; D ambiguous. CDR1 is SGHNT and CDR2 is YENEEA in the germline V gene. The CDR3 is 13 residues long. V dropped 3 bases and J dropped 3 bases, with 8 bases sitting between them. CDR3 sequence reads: CASSLYRDTEAFF. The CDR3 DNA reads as TGTGCCAGCAGCTTGTACAGAGACACTGAAGCTTTCTTT.

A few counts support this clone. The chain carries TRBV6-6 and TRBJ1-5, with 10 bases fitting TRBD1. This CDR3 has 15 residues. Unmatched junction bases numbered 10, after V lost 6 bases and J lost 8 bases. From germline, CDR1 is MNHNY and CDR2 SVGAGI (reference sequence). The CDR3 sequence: CASRAPTGGGKPQHF. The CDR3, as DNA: TGTGCCAGCAGGGCCCCGACAGGGGGCGGAAAGCCCCAGCATTTT.

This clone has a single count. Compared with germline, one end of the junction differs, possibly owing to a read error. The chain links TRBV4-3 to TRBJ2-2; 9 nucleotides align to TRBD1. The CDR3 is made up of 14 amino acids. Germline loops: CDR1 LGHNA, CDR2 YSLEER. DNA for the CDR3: TGCGTCAGCAGGCAGGGGACAGGGTCCGGGGAGCTGTTTTTT. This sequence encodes CVSRQGTGSGELFF.

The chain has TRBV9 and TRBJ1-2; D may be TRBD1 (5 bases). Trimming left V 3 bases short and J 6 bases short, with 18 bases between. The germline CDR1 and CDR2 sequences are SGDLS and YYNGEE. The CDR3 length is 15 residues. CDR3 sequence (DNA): TGTGCCAGCAGCGGAGCAGTCCCGGGACTTGATGGCTACACCTTC. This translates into CASSGAVPGLDGYTF.

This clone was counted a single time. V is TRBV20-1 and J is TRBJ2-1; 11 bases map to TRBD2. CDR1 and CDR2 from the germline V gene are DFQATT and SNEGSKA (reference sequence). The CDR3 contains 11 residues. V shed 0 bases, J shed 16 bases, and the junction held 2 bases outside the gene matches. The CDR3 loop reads CSARDGTSGFF. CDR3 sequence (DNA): TGCAGTGCTAGAGATGGGACTAGCGGCTTCTTC.

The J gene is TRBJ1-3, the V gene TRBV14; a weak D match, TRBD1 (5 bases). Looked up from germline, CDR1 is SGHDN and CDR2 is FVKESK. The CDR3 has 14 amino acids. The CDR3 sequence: CGSGTGFSGNTIYF. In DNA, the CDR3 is TGTGGGAGCGGGACGGGATTCTCTGGAAACACCATATATTTT.